The 15 T cell receptor beta chains in this list originate from one sample, sequenced in a study of blood T cells in healthy people across ages. PCR was performed a second time for about 7 to 12 cycles using a sample-barcoded 5' primer and a J-beta primer mix. TCRdb used MiXCR to reprocess the 5' RACE reads, holding one entry per CDR3 protein. The data hold hundreds of thousands of distinct CDR3 sequences, with less than 35% observed a single time. Input material: blood. The receptors were sampled from an elderly woman in good health.

This clonotype was recorded at least ten times. The CDR3 DNA reads TGTGCCAGCAGCCCCAATATCTACAATGAGCAGTTCTTC. Residues: CASSPNIYNEQFF. The chain employs TRBV7-2 and TRBJ2-1, with D unresolved. This CDR3 region has 13 residues. CDR1 and CDR2 from the germline V gene are SGHTA and FQGNSA. V lost 5 bases and J lost 3, with 8 bases in between.

The chain uses TRBV7-2 and TRBJ2-5; D not certain. The V and J ends lost 1 base and 6 bases respectively, with 12 bases between them. The V gene's germline CDR1 is SGHTA and CDR2 FQGNSA. CDR3 length: 14 amino acids. The DNA of the CDR3 is TGTGCCAGCAGCTTAGAACCGGACGTAAAGACCCAGTACTTC. This encodes CASSLEPDVKTQYF.

This chain links TRBV9 with TRBJ2-1; TRBD2 matches 14 bases. Germline CDR1 and CDR2: SGDLS and YYNGEE. The CDR3 contains 17 residues. With V trimmed by 7 bases and J by 5 bases, 11 bases remained unmatched. DNA of the CDR3: TGTGCCAGCGGGAGTAATCTGGGACTAGCGGGGGACAATGAGCAGTTCTTC. It translates to CASGSNLGLAGDNEQFF.

The table lists this clonotype with a few counts. The CDR3 sequence is CASIGANNERFF. The CDR3 DNA is TGTGCCAGCATCGGAGCGAACAATGAGCGGTTCTTC. V gene TRBV21-1 combines with J gene TRBJ2-1. TRBV21-1 is termed a pseudogene. The CDR3 contains 12 residues.

This chain uses TRBV6-2 or TRBV6-3 with TRBJ2-2, with D unresolved. CDR1 and CDR2 from the germline V gene are MNHEY and SVGEGT. The CDR3 spans 15 residues. V was trimmed by 4 bases and J by 3 bases, leaving 12 bases between them. CDR3 sequence (DNA): TGTGCCAGCAGTTGGCGTAGGGCCGACACCGGGGAGCTGTTTTTT. Its translation: CASSWRRADTGELFF.

This clonotype has only a few counts. This chain connects TRBV30 to TRBJ1-6; D uncertain. The V gene's germline CDR1 is GTSNPN and CDR2 SVGIG (reference sequence). The CDR3 has 14 residues. Trimming took 1 base from V and 3 from J, leaving 7 bases between them. The CDR3, as DNA: TGTGCCTGGAGTGGGGGTCTCTATAATTCACCCCTCCACTTT. This gives the protein CAWSGGLYNSPLHF.

About this clonotype itself: At one boundary the junction diverges from the germline segment, which might be a read error. V usage is TRBV20-1 and J usage is TRBJ2-7, with D uncertain. The CDR3 loop spans 15 amino acids. CDR1 and CDR2 (germline): DFQATT, SNEGSKA (reference sequence). CDR3 loop: CGARDMARPSYEQYF. CDR3 coding DNA: TGCGGTGCTAGAGATATGGCGAGGCCCTCCTACGAGCAGTACTTC.

This clonotype was counted many times. The chain employs TRBV25-1 and TRBJ1-2; D is unclear. Looked up from germline, CDR1 is MGHDK and CDR2 is SYGVNS. The CDR3 contains 13 residues. V shed 3 bases and J shed 8 bases, with 13 bases lying between them. CDR3 amino acids: CASSEGRLGGYTF. Written as DNA, the CDR3 is TGTGCCAGCAGTGAGGGCCGCCTCGGGGGCTACACCTTC.

The gene calls are TRBV4-3 and TRBJ1-2, with unresolved D. Germline CDR1 reads LGHNA; CDR2 reads YSLEER. V lost 5 bases and J lost 7, with 14 bases in between. CDR3 size: 13 residues. CDR3 bases: TGCGCCAGCAGCTTGGTGGTGGGAACTGGCTACACCTTC. It is translated as CASSLVVGTGYTF.

A word on this clonotype: This may arise from a read error, as a much more abundant clone is one base away. J is TRBJ2-7 and V is TRBV7-2; TRBD1 matches 7 bases. CDR3 length: 13 amino acids. Germline V gene data show CDR1 as SGHTA and CDR2 as FQGNSA. The V and J ends lost 10 bases and 6 bases, in that order; junction bases with no gene match: 12. This CDR3 reads CANNPTGWTEQYF. DNA for the CDR3: TGTGCCAACAACCCGACAGGGTGGACCGAGCAGTACTTC.

This sequence joins TRBV2 and TRBJ2-7; D is uncertain. Germline V CDR1 and CDR2: SNHLY, FYNNEI. This CDR3 spans 12 amino acids. V was pared by 6 bases and J by 0 bases, with 6 bases between. The CDR3 DNA is TGTGCCAGCAGATACAACTCCTACGAGCAGTACTTC. This codes for CASRYNSYEQYF. The full variable domain, its missing parts supplied by reference TRBV2 and TRBJ2-7, is EPEVTQTPSHQVTQMGQEVILRCVPISNHLYFYWYRQILGQKVEFLVSFYNNEISEKSEIFDDQFSVERPDGSNFTLKIRSTKLEDSAMYFCASRYNSYEQYFGPGTRLTVT.

In this sample, this clonotype turned up a few times. Since a much larger clone is just one base distant, this may be a read error. V is TRBV5-5 and J is TRBJ2-1, with 7 bases matching TRBD1. This CDR3 has 14 amino acids. Germline V gives CDR1 SGHKS, CDR2 YYEKEE (reference sequence). Losses at the gene ends were 4 bases for V and 8 bases for J; bases not matched to a gene: 9. Here the CDR3 reads CASSRHRGKDEQFF. DNA of the CDR3: TGTGCCAGCAGCCGTCACAGGGGTAAGGATGAGCAGTTCTTC.

A note on this clonotype: This may stem from a read error, because a much larger clone lies one nucleotide away. The chain recombines TRBV18 with TRBJ2-7; D is perhaps TRBD1 or TRBD2 (6 bases each). The CDR3 has 15 amino acids. Germline lookup yields CDR1 KGHSH and CDR2 LQKENI. In nucleotides, the CDR3 is TGTGCCAGCTCACCAAGGGCAGGGGACTCCCACGAGCAGTACTTC. Translation gives CASSPRAGDSHEQYF.

This clonotype turned up a few times. V gene TRBV12-3 or TRBV12-4 combines with J gene TRBJ1-1, with a possible D match to TRBD1 (6 bases). The V and J ends lost 7 bases and 10 bases respectively, with 19 bases between them. This CDR3 has 13 residues. CDR3: CASTSAGKGGAFF. The CDR3 nucleotides are TGTGCCAGCACTTCGGCAGGGAAAGGGGGAGCTTTCTTT.

This clonotype was counted ten times or more. As DNA, the CDR3 is TGTGCCAGCAGTCGCCTAGCGGGGGGACAAGAGACCCAGTACTTC. Translation gives CASSRLAGGQETQYF. This chain uses TRBV6-5 with TRBJ2-5; 11 nucleotides align to TRBD2. Per the germline V gene, CDR1 is MNHEY and CDR2 is SVGAGI. V lost 5 bases to trimming and J lost 2 bases; unmatched junction nucleotides: 4. CDR3 length: 15 residues.